The rows below give T cell receptor beta chains drawn from one sample of a study of CXCR3-negative and CXCR3-positive naive CD8 T cells. TCRdb reprocessed the 5' RACE reads and stores each CDR3 protein as one record, lacking DNA. Its listing shows roughly 65,000 distinct CDR3 sequences. Material for sequencing was naive CXCR3+ CD8+ T cells from blood. The receptors come from a human donor in good health. Some clones in this sample may be carry-over from other donors' samples. CDR3s include the opening cysteine and the closing phenylalanine or tryptophan.

j_gene	v_gene	CDR3aa
TRBJ2-7	TRBV7-6	CASGRGGEQYF
TRBJ1-2	TRBV7-6	CASSAGARGYTF
TRBJ1-1	TRBV12-3/TRBV12-4	CASSSYRTRVNTEAFF
TRBJ2-7	TRBV10-3	CAITQEGTLGYEQYF
TRBJ1-2	TRBV29-1	CSVEDQGTGKGYTF
TRBJ2-3	TRBV7-3	CASGESDTQYF
TRBJ2-1	TRBV7-9	CASSFGTGINEQFF
TRBJ1-5	TRBV23-1	CASSQRRQGLNPNQPQHF
TRBJ1-1	TRBV29-1	CSATIQDLNTEAFF
TRBJ2-5	TRBV7-2	CASSEPTSGEETQYF